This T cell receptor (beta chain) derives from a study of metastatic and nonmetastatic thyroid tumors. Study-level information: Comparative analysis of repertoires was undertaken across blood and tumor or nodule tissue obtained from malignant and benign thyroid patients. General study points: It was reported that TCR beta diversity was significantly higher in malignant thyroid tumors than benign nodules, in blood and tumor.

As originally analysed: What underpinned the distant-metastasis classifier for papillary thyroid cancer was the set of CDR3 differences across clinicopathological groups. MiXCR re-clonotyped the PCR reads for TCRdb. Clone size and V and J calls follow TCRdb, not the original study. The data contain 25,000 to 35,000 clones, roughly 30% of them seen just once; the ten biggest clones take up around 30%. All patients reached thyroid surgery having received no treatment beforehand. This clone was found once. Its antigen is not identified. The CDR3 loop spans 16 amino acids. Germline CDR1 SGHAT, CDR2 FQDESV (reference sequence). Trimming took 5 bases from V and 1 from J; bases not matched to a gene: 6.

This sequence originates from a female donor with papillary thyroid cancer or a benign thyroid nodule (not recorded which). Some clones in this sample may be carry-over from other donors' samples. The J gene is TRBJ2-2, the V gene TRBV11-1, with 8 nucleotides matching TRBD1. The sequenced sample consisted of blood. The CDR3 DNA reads TGTGCCAGCAGCACTTTCGGACAGGGGAACACCGGGGAGCTGTTTTTT. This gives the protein CASSTFGQGNTGELFF. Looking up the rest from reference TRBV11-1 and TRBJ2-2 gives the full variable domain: EAEVAQSPRYKITEKSQAVAFWCDPISGHATLYWYRQILGQGPELLVQFQDESVVDDSQLPKDRFSAERLKGVDSTLKIQPAELGDSAMYLCASSTFGQGNTGELFFGEGSRLTVL.